Here is one TCR beta chain with its context. Its target is not known. The sample originates from a study of CD8 T cells in ankylosing spondylitis. Findings and limits, study-wide: Clones linked to the disease showed a CD8+ phenotype. They occurred at relatively low frequencies in peripheral blood. Existing reports had already noted some motif variants in reactive arthritis synovial fluid and blood. Disease-linked clones were reportedly significantly enriched in matched ankylosing spondylitis synovial fluid. Fewer than ten highly homologous variants made up a TCR beta motif that seemed to typify ankylosing spondylitis blood.

The CDR3 spans 12 residues. Between the trimmed V and J ends, which lost 7 bases and 1 base, there was a span of 7 bases. Germline V gene sequence: CDR1 MNHEY, CDR2 SVGEGT. TCRdb reprocessed the 5' RACE reads with MiXCR, giving one entry per CDR3 protein. This table has approximately 290,000 distinct CDR3 sequences, 20% to 25% appearing once. The chain uses TRBV6-2 or TRBV6-3 and TRBJ1-2, with D unresolved. This TCR derives from a female donor with ankylosing spondylitis or in good health (not recorded which). The sample taken for sequencing was blood, either unsorted or a sorted T cell fraction (not recorded which). The CDR3 DNA is TGTGCCAGCACGGATTTTAACTATGGCTACACCTTC. It codes for CASTDFNYGYTF.